A single sample is the source of the 13 T cell receptor beta chains below, sequenced in a study of blood T cell repertoires in COVID-19. The protocol was immunoSEQ multiplex PCR, while the TCRdb copy is restricted to in-frame clones and leaves out a portion. The data hold about 220,000 clones, with more than 75% observed a single time. The sequencing sample was made of peripheral blood. The source of these receptors is a man aged 40-49 years with active or convalescent COVID-19.

The DNA for the CDR3 is TGCGCCAGCAGCCAAGGGAACGCTAGAGGCGCTGGAAATGAGCAGTTCTTC. Protein sequence: CASSQGNARGAGNEQFF. The chain couples TRBV4-1 to TRBJ2-1; D remains ambiguous. This CDR3 is built from 17 residues. Germline assignment: CDR1 MGHRA and CDR2 YSYEKL. V dropped 1 base and J dropped 7 bases, with 20 bases sitting between them.

The chain carries TRBV5-1 and TRBJ2-1; the match to TRBD2 covers 10 bases. The J segment lost 0 bases and the V segment lost 4 bases, leaving 1 base of the junction unmatched. The CDR3 length is 15 residues. Germline loops: CDR1 SGHRS, CDR2 YFSETQ. CDR3: CASSRTSGSYNEQFF. The CDR3 nucleotides are TGCGCCAGCAGCCGGACTAGCGGCTCCTACAATGAGCAGTTCTTC.

This sequence joins TRBV29-1 and TRBJ1-1, with D possibly matching TRBD1 (5 bases). The CDR3 is 13 amino acids. Trimming pared 8 bases from V and 4 bases from J, leaving 17 bases between. CDR1 and CDR2 from the germline V gene are SQVTM and ANQGSEA. In DNA, the CDR3 is TGCAGCTCTCTGCGGGACTTTAGCACTGAAGCTTTCTTT. It encodes CSSLRDFSTEAFF.

This clone has a single count. V gene TRBV19 combines with J gene TRBJ2-4; TRBD1 agrees at 7 bases. Germline V CDR1 and CDR2: LNHDA, SQIVND (reference sequence). V dropped 5 bases and J dropped 0; count of bases not matched to a gene: 13. The CDR3 is 18 residues long. The CDR3 spells CASSVAPTGVLAKNIQYF. CDR3 sequence (DNA): TGTGCCAGTAGTGTTGCGCCAACAGGGGTATTAGCCAAAAACATTCAGTACTTC.

The chain joins TRBV4-1 to TRBJ2-3; 9 bases are a match to TRBD1. The germline V gene has CDR1 MGHRA and CDR2 YSYEKL. With V trimmed by 5 bases and J by 0 bases, 3 bases remained unmatched. The CDR3 is 15 residues long. CDR3 residues: CASSGTGISTDTQYF. The DNA for the CDR3 is TGCGCCAGCAGCGGGACAGGGATTAGCACAGATACGCAGTATTTT.

CDR3 nucleotides: TGTGCCAGCAGTTCGGGACAGGGGAACTATGGCTACACCTTC. Amino acid sequence: CASSSGQGNYGYTF. This chain joins TRBV5-4 and TRBJ1-2, with 10 bases matching TRBD1. J gave up 2 bases and V 5 bases, and 3 bases lay outside the gene matches. This CDR3 spans 14 amino acids. Germline V lookup: CDR1 SGHNT, CDR2 YYREEE (reference sequence).

The chain has TRBV7-9 and TRBJ1-2; tentative D call: TRBD1 (5 bases). V was shortened by 3 bases and J by 7 bases, with 12 bases between the two germline ends. Germline CDR1 and CDR2: SEHNR and FQNEAQ (reference sequence). The CDR3 contains 13 residues. The CDR3 coding sequence is TGTGCCAGCAGCTTGACCGGGGGAGGTGGCTACACCTTC. Translated: CASSLTGGGGYTF.

The chain has TRBV7-2 and TRBJ1-2; 7 nucleotides agree with TRBD1. V lost 6 bases and J lost 6; bases outside the gene matches: 7. The V gene's germline CDR1 is SGHTA and CDR2 FQGNSA. CDR3 length: 13 amino acids. CDR3 DNA: TGTGCCAGCAGGGGACAGAATTTAAATGGCTACACCTTC. It encodes CASRGQNLNGYTF.

V is TRBV15 and J is TRBJ2-2, with TRBD2 matching 12 bases. From germline, CDR1 is LNHNV and CDR2 YYDKDF (reference sequence). The V segment lost 1 base and the J segment 6 bases; nucleotides outside the gene matches: 9. There are 18 residues in the CDR3. As DNA, the CDR3 is TGTGCCACCAGCAGAGTTGGTGTACTAGCGGGGGGTGCCGGGGAGCTGTTTTTT. It specifies CATSRVGVLAGGAGELFF.

The chain couples TRBV15 to TRBJ1-1, with 8 bases aligning to TRBD1. Germline-derived CDR1 and CDR2 are LNHNV and YYDKDF (reference sequence). V gave up 3 bases and J gave up 1 base; unmatched junction bases: 4. This CDR3 is built from 15 residues. The CDR3 protein is CATSSSDRGNTEAFF. CDR3 DNA: TGTGCCACCAGCAGTAGCGACAGGGGGAACACTGAAGCTTTCTTT.

The rearrangement joins TRBV19 to TRBJ2-2, with 7 nucleotides matching TRBD1. CDR3 length: 14 residues. J lost 8 bases, V lost 5 bases, and 8 bases had no gene match. The germline CDR1 and CDR2 sequences are LNHDA and SQIVND (reference sequence). In DNA, the CDR3 is TGTGCCAGTAGTGGGGACAGCTTAGGAGGGGAGCTGTTTTTT. This translates into CASSGDSLGGELFF.

The chain has TRBV15 and TRBJ1-1, with TRBD1 matching 7 bases. In germline, CDR1 is LNHNV, CDR2 YYDKDF (reference sequence). This CDR3 region has 15 residues. V was clipped by 1 base and J by 4 bases; unmatched bases: 6. CDR3 loop: CATSRVRGLGTEAFF. CDR3 DNA: TGTGCCACCAGCAGAGTAAGGGGGCTTGGCACTGAAGCTTTCTTT.

The rearrangement links TRBV7-9 to TRBJ1-1; a possible D gene is TRBD1 (5 bases). The germline V gene has CDR1 SEHNR and CDR2 FQNEAQ (reference sequence). V was shortened by 2 bases and J by 5 bases, with 15 bases between the two germline ends. The CDR3 consists of 15 residues. CDR3 DNA sequence: TGTGCCAGCAGCTTAAAAGGGATAAGGGGAACTGAAGCTTTCTTT. Translation: CASSLKGIRGTEAFF.